The text below deals with one T cell receptor (beta chain). Its matching antigen is unknown. Arm-PCR of CDR3 regions with iRepertoire HTBI primers generated TCR beta libraries. TCRdb used MiXCR to reprocess the multiplex PCR reads, holding one entry per CDR3 protein. The repertoire includes 440,000 or so distinct CDR3 sequences, 16% of them detected once, and around 10% sits in the top ten. The data were obtained in a study of regulatory T cells in long-lasting Graves disease. Time point given: newly diagnosed GD, antithyroid drugs for less than 3 months. PBMC RNA was the source of the TCR library. Patients came through an endocrinology department, and that department was in Xi'an, China. Regarding the study as a whole: It was peripheral blood alone, not thyroid tissue, that was studied.

This sample was shared with a second study, whose subject was T cells in Graves' hyperthyroidism and ophthalmopathy.

The sequence derives from a woman aged 30 to 39 with Graves disease. The source was peripheral blood mononuclear cells (PBMCs), collected at new diagnosis, from a patient treated with antithyroid drugs.

This CDR3 is CAISDRAGNSPLHF. As DNA, the CDR3 is TGTGCCATCAGTGATCGAGCAGGCAATTCACCCCTCCACTTT. This chain links TRBV10-3 with TRBJ1-6; D is undetermined. There are 14 residues in the CDR3. Trimming stripped 3 bases from V and 7 bases from J, with 10 bases between. Looked up from germline, CDR1 is ENHRY and CDR2 is SYGVKD.